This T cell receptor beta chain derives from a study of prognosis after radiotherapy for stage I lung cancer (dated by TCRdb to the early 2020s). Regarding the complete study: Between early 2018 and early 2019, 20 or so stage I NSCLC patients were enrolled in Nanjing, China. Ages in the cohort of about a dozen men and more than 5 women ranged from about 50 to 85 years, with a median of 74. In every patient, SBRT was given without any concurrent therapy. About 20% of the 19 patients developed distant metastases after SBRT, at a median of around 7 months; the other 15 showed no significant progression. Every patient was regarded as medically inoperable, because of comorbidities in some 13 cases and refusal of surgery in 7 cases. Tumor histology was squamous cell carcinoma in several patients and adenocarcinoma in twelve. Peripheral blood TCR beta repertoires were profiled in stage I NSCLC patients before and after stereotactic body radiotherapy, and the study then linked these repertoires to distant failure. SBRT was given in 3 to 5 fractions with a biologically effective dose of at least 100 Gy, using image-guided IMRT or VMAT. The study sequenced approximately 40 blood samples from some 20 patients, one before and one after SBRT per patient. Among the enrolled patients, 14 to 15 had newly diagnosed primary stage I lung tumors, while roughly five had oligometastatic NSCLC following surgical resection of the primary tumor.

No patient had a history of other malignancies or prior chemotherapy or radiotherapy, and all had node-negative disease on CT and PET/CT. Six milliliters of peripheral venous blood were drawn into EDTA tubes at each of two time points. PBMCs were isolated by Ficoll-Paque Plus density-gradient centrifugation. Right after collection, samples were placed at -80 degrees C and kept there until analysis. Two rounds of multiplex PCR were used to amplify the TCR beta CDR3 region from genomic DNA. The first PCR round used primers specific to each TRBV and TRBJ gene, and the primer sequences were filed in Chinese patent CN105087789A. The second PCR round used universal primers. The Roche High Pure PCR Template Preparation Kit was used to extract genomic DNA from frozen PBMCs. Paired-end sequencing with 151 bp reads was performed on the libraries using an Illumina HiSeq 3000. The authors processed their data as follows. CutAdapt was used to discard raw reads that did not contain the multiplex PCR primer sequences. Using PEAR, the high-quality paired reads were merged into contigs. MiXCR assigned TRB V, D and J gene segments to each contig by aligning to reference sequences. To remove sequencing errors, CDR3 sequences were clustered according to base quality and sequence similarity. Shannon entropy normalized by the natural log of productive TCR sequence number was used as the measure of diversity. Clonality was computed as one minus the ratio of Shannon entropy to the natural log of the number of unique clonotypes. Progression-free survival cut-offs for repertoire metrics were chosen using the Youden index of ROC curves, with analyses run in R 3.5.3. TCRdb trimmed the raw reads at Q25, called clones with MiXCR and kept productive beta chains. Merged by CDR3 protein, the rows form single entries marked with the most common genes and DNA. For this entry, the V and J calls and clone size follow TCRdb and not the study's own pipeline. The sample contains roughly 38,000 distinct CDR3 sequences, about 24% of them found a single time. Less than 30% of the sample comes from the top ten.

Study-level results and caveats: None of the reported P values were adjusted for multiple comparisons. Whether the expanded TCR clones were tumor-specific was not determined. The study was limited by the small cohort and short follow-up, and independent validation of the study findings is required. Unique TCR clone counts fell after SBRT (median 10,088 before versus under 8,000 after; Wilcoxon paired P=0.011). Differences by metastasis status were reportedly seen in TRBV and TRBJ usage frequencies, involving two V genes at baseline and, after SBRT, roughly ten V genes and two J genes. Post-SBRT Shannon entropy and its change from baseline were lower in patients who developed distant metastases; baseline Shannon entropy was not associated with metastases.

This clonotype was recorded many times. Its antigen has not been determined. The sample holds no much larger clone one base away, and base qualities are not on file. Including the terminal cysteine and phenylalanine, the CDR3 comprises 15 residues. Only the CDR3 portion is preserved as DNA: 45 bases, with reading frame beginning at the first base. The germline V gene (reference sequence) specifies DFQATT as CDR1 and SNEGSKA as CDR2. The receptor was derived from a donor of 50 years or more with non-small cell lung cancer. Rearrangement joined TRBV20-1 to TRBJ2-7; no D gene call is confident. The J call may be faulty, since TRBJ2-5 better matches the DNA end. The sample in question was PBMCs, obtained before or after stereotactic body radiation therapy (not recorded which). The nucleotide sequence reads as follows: TGCAGTGCGATTTCCCCCCGTGGGCCCCCGGAGACCCAGTACTTC. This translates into CSAISPRGPPETQYF.